This T cell receptor beta chain derives from a study of T cells in Graves' hyperthyroidism and ophthalmopathy. Findings and limits, study-wide: The majority of expanded thyroid clonotypes above 0.001 also appeared in blood.

With duration under 3 months, ophthalmopathy was active: Clinical Activity Score at least 3, NOSPECS at least 4. The authors took PBMCs from roughly 9.7 ml fresh peripheral blood. TCR beta CDR3 regions were amplified from RNA transcripts. First-round RT-PCR of the TCR CDR3 relied on the HTBI primer set. TCRdb recomputed calls from the multiplex PCR reads with MiXCR, one row per CDR3 protein. The data contain 360,000 or so distinct CDR3 sequences, 13% to 15% of them singletons. CDR1 is SEHNR and CDR2 is FQNEAQ in the germline V gene (reference sequence). There are 14 residues in the CDR3. Trimming took 4 bases from V and 7 from J; bases not matched to a gene: 4. Comment on this clonotype: Its target is not known.

This clonotype originated in a woman aged 60-75 years with Graves' ophthalmopathy. The sample taken for sequencing was blood. V and J are TRBV7-9 and TRBJ1-3, with 10 bases matching TRBD1. CDR3 residues: CASSSGQGVNTIYF. The CDR3 coding sequence is TGTGCCAGCAGCTCAGGACAGGGGGTTAACACCATATATTTT. Using reference TRBV7-9 and TRBJ1-3 for the parts outside the CDR3, the full variable domain is DTGVSQNPRHKITKRGQNVTFRCDPISEHNRLYWYRQTLGQGPEFLTYFQNEAQLEKSRLLSDRFSAERPKGSFSTLEIQRTEQGDSAMYLCASSSGQGVNTIYFGEGSWLTVV.